The 26 T cell receptor beta chains in this list originate from one sample, sequenced in a study of blood T cell repertoires in COVID-19. Method: immunoSEQ multiplex PCR; TCRdb's copy keeps in-frame clones and lacks some. The table shows 250,000 to 350,000 clones, with about 90% occurring only once. Sequencing was performed on peripheral blood. All receptors come from a man younger than 35 who had recovered from COVID-19.

The chain employs TRBV5-1 and TRBJ2-3; a possible D gene is TRBD1 (6 bases). This CDR3 comprises 15 residues. V dropped 0 bases and J dropped 0 bases, with 8 bases sitting between them. Germline V gene data show CDR1 as SGHRS and CDR2 as YFSETQ. The CDR3 loop reads CASSLGQVSTDTQYF. The DNA for the CDR3 is TGCGCCAGCAGCTTGGGACAGGTTAGCACAGATACGCAGTATTTT.

The J gene is TRBJ2-3, the V gene TRBV7-9; unclear D gene. Germline V gene sequence: CDR1 SEHNR, CDR2 FQNEAQ (reference sequence). The CDR3 has 12 residues. V was pared by 5 bases and J by 2 bases, with 5 bases between. CDR3 nucleotide sequence: TGTGCCAGCAGCCAGTCCACAGATACGCAGTATTTT. Protein: CASSQSTDTQYF.

V usage is TRBV7-2 and J usage is TRBJ1-1; D perhaps matches TRBD1 (6 bases). V lost 1 base and J 6 bases, leaving 18 bases between the germline ends. The germline V gene has CDR1 SGHTA and CDR2 FQGNSA. The CDR3 is 16 residues long. The CDR3 sequence is CASSLVRQRGGPEAFF. CDR3 in DNA: TGTGCCAGCAGCTTAGTACGACAGCGGGGGGGCCCTGAAGCTTTCTTT.

V usage is TRBV7-2 and J usage is TRBJ1-1; TRBD1 is a possible D gene (5 bases). Trimming took 1 base from V and 6 from J, leaving 15 bases between them. Germline CDR1 and CDR2: SGHTA and FQGNSA. There are 15 residues in the CDR3. CDR3: CASSLENAWGAEAFF. CDR3 DNA sequence: TGTGCCAGCAGCTTAGAAAACGCGTGGGGGGCTGAAGCTTTCTTT.

The gene calls are TRBV7-9 and TRBJ2-3; 10 bases are a match to TRBD2. V lost 3 bases and J lost 0; bases outside the gene matches: 9. Germline V gene lookup returns CDR1 SEHNR and CDR2 FQNEAQ (reference sequence). The CDR3 runs 18 residues. CDR3 bases: TGTGCCAGCAGCTTTAGTGGTCTAGCGGGGGCCAGCACAGATACGCAGTATTTT. Its translation is CASSFSGLAGASTDTQYF. Drawing the rest from reference TRBV7-9 and TRBJ2-3, the complete variable domain is DTGVSQNPRHKITKRGQNVTFRCDPISEHNRLYWYRQTLGQGPEFLTYFQNEAQLEKSRLLSDRFSAERPKGSFSTLEIQRTEQGDSAMYLCASSFSGLAGASTDTQYFGPGTRLTVL.

This clone has just a few counts. The chain combines TRBV10-3 with TRBJ1-2; 9 nucleotides line up with TRBD1. This CDR3 is 15 amino acids long. Germline V lookup: CDR1 ENHRY, CDR2 SYGVKD. Unmatched junction bases numbered 6, after V lost 3 bases and J lost 4 bases. CDR3 residues: CAISEGTGKVYGYTF. CDR3 bases: TGTGCCATCAGTGAAGGGACAGGGAAGGTCTATGGCTACACCTTC.

The gene calls are TRBV18 and TRBJ1-2; D call uncertain. The V end lost 0 bases, the J end lost 7 bases, and 6 bases lay between the germline ends. Germline CDR1 KGHSH, CDR2 LQKENI. The CDR3 loop spans 12 amino acids. CDR3 nucleotide sequence: TGTGCCAGCTCACCACCCCGGGGTGGCTACACCTTC. It translates to CASSPPRGGYTF.

The chain uses TRBV5-4 and TRBJ1-1, with D perhaps TRBD1 (5 bases). The V end lost 4 bases, the J end lost 0 bases, and 13 bases lay between the germline ends. CDR3 length equals 15 residues. CDR1 SGHNT and CDR2 YYREEE come from the germline V gene (reference sequence). The CDR3 region is CASSQGLDVNTEAFF. Written as DNA, the CDR3 is TGTGCCAGCAGCCAGGGCCTGGACGTGAACACTGAAGCTTTCTTT.

V usage is TRBV25-1 and J usage is TRBJ2-7, with a tentative D call TRBD2 (7 bases). The CDR3 is made up of 17 amino acids. Germline V gene lookup returns CDR1 MGHDK and CDR2 SYGVNS. V lost 6 bases and J lost 0, with 21 bases in between. The CDR3 protein is CASSALGRGPSSYEQYF. In DNA, the CDR3 is TGTGCCAGCAGCGCCCTAGGGCGGGGGCCGAGCTCCTACGAGCAGTACTTC.

V usage is TRBV19 and J usage is TRBJ1-1; 9 bases are a match to TRBD1. Germline CDR1 reads LNHDA; CDR2 reads SQIVND (reference sequence). CDR3 length equals 15 residues. Trimming cost V 5 bases and J 1 base; bases outside gene matches: 5. The CDR3 sequence: CASSPRTGANTEAFF. The CDR3 DNA follows: TGTGCCAGTAGTCCAAGGACAGGGGCGAACACTGAAGCTTTCTTT.

The chain uses TRBV10-3 and TRBJ2-3; TRBD2 aligns across 8 bases. Trimming removed 0 bases from V and 6 bases from J; junction bases left unmatched: 5. Per the germline V gene, CDR1 is ENHRY and CDR2 is SYGVKD. The CDR3 consists of 15 residues. CDR3 protein: CAISESGLGWDTQYF. CDR3 nucleotide sequence: TGTGCCATCAGTGAGTCGGGACTAGGGTGGGATACGCAGTATTTT.

This clone was observed a handful of times. This sequence joins TRBV19 and TRBJ1-3; D not certain. V lost 6 bases to trimming and J lost 4 bases, with 10 bases between them. The V gene's germline CDR1 is LNHDA and CDR2 SQIVND (reference sequence). The CDR3 loop spans 13 amino acids. The CDR3 here is CASSGEPGNTIYF. The CDR3 DNA sequence: TGTGCCAGTAGCGGGGAGCCGGGAAACACCATATATTTT.

This chain links TRBV5-1 with TRBJ1-5; 7 positions match TRBD1. In germline, CDR1 is SGHRS, CDR2 YFSETQ. V was clipped by 1 base and J by 1 base; unmatched bases: 2. This CDR3 contains 15 residues. This CDR3 reads CASSLTGQSNQPQHF. CDR3 in DNA: TGCGCCAGCAGCTTGACGGGACAGAGCAATCAGCCCCAGCATTTT.

The chain joins TRBV24-1 to TRBJ2-5; D possibly corresponds to TRBD1 (5 bases). This CDR3 is built from 14 residues. The ends were cut back, 4 bases at V and 2 bases at J, with 10 bases in the middle. The germline CDR1 and CDR2 sequences are KGHDR and SFDVKD. CDR3 nucleotides: TGTGCCACCAGTGACTCAGGGTTTCAAGAGACCCAGTACTTC. Encoded protein: CATSDSGFQETQYF.

This clone was counted a single time. The V gene is TRBV7-3, the J gene TRBJ2-1; TRBD2 is a possible D gene (6 bases). V was cut by 5 bases and J by 0 bases, with 17 bases left in between. The CDR3 is made up of 17 amino acids. Germline lookup yields CDR1 SGHTA and CDR2 FQGTGA. CDR3: CASSQPSHGSSYNEQFF. In DNA form, the CDR3 reads TGTGCCAGCAGCCAACCATCTCACGGGAGCTCCTACAATGAGCAGTTCTTC. Full variable domain (outside the CDR3, taken from reference TRBV7-3 and TRBJ2-1): GAGVSQTPSNKVTEKGKYVELRCDPISGHTALYWYRQSLGQGPEFLIYFQGTGAADDSGLPNDRFFAVRPEGSVSTLKIQRTERGDSAVYLCASSQPSHGSSYNEQFFGPGTRLTVL.

The V call is TRBV7-8, the J call TRBJ2-7; TRBD1 might be the D (6 bases). The CDR3 contains 14 residues. Germline values: CDR1 SGHVS, CDR2 FQNEAQ. Between the trimmed V and J ends, which lost 8 bases and 2 bases, there was a span of 16 bases. CDR3 sequence (DNA): TGTGCCAGCGCCTCCGGGACATCGGCCTACGAGCAGTACTTC. The encoded protein is CASASGTSAYEQYF. The entire variable domain, with the rest obtained from reference TRBV7-8 and TRBJ2-7, is as follows: GAGVSQSPRYKVAKRGQDVALRCDPISGHVSLFWYQQALGQGPEFLTYFQNEAQLDKSGLPSDRFFAERPEGSVSTLKIQRTQQEDSAVYLCASASGTSAYEQYFGPGTRLTVT.

CDR3 nucleotides: TGCGCCAGCAGCCATGACAGGGGACCCACCAATGAGCAGTTCTTC. It codes for CASSHDRGPTNEQFF. The genes are TRBV4-3 and TRBJ2-1; 8 positions match TRBD1. V dropped 3 bases and J dropped 6; count of bases not matched to a gene: 7. The CDR3 length is 15 residues. Germline CDR1 LGHNA, CDR2 YSLEER.

The chain links TRBV7-2 to TRBJ1-3; possible D gene TRBD1, 6 bases. The germline V gene encodes CDR1 SGHTA and CDR2 FQGNSA. This CDR3 region has 16 residues. Between the trimmed V and J ends, which lost 5 bases and 1 base, there was a span of 15 bases. CDR3 DNA sequence: TGTGCCAGCAGCATCCGGGACACCAGTTCTGGAAACACCATATATTTT. Translation gives CASSIRDTSSGNTIYF.

The CDR3 DNA sequence: TGTGCCAGTAGTAGTCAGAACCTCTACGAGCAGTACTTC. As protein: CASSSQNLYEQYF. V is TRBV19 and J is TRBJ2-7; D gene ambiguous. The CDR3 totals 13 residues. CDR1 and CDR2 from the germline V gene are LNHDA and SQIVND (reference sequence). Trimming removed 4 bases from V and 3 bases from J, with 10 bases in between.

The chain carries TRBV19 and TRBJ2-5; 8 bases align to TRBD1. Germline assignment: CDR1 LNHDA and CDR2 SQIVND (reference sequence). The CDR3 is 14 residues long. The V gene end was trimmed by 5 bases and the J gene end by 5 bases; junction bases not matched to a gene: 7. This CDR3 is CASSAGTGGETQYF. The CDR3 coding sequence is TGTGCCAGTAGTGCCGGGACAGGAGGGGAGACCCAGTACTTC.

CDR3 bases: TGTGCCAGCAGTCCAGGGAATGAGCAGTTCTTC. This encodes CASSPGNEQFF. The rearrangement joins TRBV12-3 or TRBV12-4 to TRBJ2-1; tentative D call: TRBD1 (5 bases). The CDR3 extends over 11 amino acids. V lost 5 bases, J lost 7 bases, and 6 bases lay in between.

The chain has TRBV19 and TRBJ2-3; 8 bases align to TRBD1. The V and J ends lost 5 bases and 3 bases, in that order; junction bases with no gene match: 13. Per the germline V gene, CDR1 is LNHDA and CDR2 is SQIVND (reference sequence). The CDR3 loop spans 17 amino acids. The CDR3 nucleotides read TGTGCCAGTAGTGGAACCGAACAGGGGGAGATTACAGATACGCAGTATTTT. Translated, it gives CASSGTEQGEITDTQYF. Together with reference TRBV19 and TRBJ2-3, the CDR3 gives the full variable domain: DGGITQSPKYLFRKEGQNVTLSCEQNLNHDAMYWYRQDPGQGLRLIYYSQIVNDFQKGDIAEGYSVSREKKESFPLTVTSAQKNPTAFYLCASSGTEQGEITDTQYFGPGTRLTVL.

This clone was found once. The chain uses TRBV7-9 and TRBJ1-4, with 7 bases lining up with TRBD1. Germline CDR1 and CDR2: SEHNR and FQNEAQ (reference sequence). This CDR3 comprises 14 residues. The ends lost 7 bases at V and 7 bases at J; junction bases unmatched: 9. The CDR3 region is CASTRATGSEKLFF. The CDR3 DNA reads as TGTGCCAGCACTCGGGCGACAGGGAGTGAAAAACTGTTTTTT.

The rearrangement links TRBV13 to TRBJ2-3; 12 bases agree with TRBD2. CDR1 is PRHDT, CDR2 FYEKMQ, per germline (reference sequence). The CDR3 loop spans 16 amino acids. V dropped 4 bases and J dropped 4; count of bases not matched to a gene: 6. The CDR3 coding sequence is TGTGCCAGCAGCTCAGGGACTAGCGGGCCCTCAGATACGCAGTATTTT. As protein: CASSSGTSGPSDTQYF.

The rearrangement uses TRBV2 and TRBJ1-1, with 8 bases aligning to TRBD1. CDR1 is SNHLY and CDR2 is FYNNEI in the germline V gene. This CDR3 is 12 amino acids long. The V gene end was trimmed by 3 bases and the J gene end by 11 bases; junction bases not matched to a gene: 5. CDR3 DNA sequence: TGTGCCAGCAGTGACAGGGGGCGCGTTGCTTTCTTT. Translation gives CASSDRGRVAFF.

This chain uses TRBV9 with TRBJ1-4; D is perhaps TRBD1 (6 bases). Trimming removed 0 bases from V and 6 bases from J, with 9 bases in between. The CDR3 runs to 14 residues. Germline assignment: CDR1 SGDLS and CDR2 YYNGEE. In nucleotides, the CDR3 is TGTGCCAGCAGCGTAGGGGGGCGTGATGAAAAACTGTTTTTT. It translates to CASSVGGRDEKLFF.